This T cell receptor beta chain stems from a study of blood T cells in healthy people across ages (dated by TCRdb to between 2014 and 2017). Broadly, across the study: In model experiments, template switching captured roughly one uniquely barcoded TCR beta cDNA molecule for every two T cells. Age-related changes in TCR beta repertoire diversity were measured in the study by deep sequencing normalized with unique cDNA molecular identifiers. The donors were split into four age groups: young (average around 17 years), middle-aged (more than 35), aged (roughly 68) and long-lived (over 80). To avoid experimental bias, donors of different ages were spread randomly across the sequencing lanes. Two additional independent replicas of 1 million unique cDNA reads from the same blood draw were analyzed for two donors (one aged 18 to 29 and one aged 80 or older).

Libraries were built with 5' RACE. A second roughly 7 to 11 cycle PCR used a sample-barcoded 5' primer and a J-beta primer mix. A template-switch 5' adaptor carrying 12 random nucleotides introduced a unique molecular identifier onto each TCR beta cDNA molecule. At least 2.5 million CDR3-containing paired-end reads were obtained from each sample. All of the RNA was converted into first-strand cDNA using the Mint cDNA synthesis kit, with a TRBC-specific oligonucleotide serving as the primer. Following uracil-DNA glycosylase treatment, a first 18-cycle PCR with universal primers M1SS and BC2_uni_R was performed on all cDNA. The paper's data handling went like this. Normalization of each sample was performed by random selection of 1 million high-quality reads, each carrying a distinct molecular identifier. Reads sharing molecular identifiers were discarded rather than binned into consensus sequences. MiTCR, run with a Q25 quality threshold and the strictest error-elimination algorithm, handled CDR3 identification, clonotype clustering and error correction. A nonparametric unseen species model using Euler transformation provided a lower-bound estimate of total TCR beta diversity. Through fastp at Q25 and MiXCR, TCRdb rebuilt clones from the public reads, retaining in-frame beta chains. Rows are unified per CDR3 protein, each entry keeping the most common DNA and genes. The V and J calls and clone size are TCRdb's, not the authors'. The sample data list around 2 million distinct CDR3 sequences, and approximately 40% of these were observed just once. More than 20% of the sample rests with the top ten.

Systemically healthy Caucasian individuals from Russia, 39 in total and aged about 6 to 100 years, were included as donors. Approximately 10 milliliters of peripheral blood were collected from each donor into EDTA-treated Vacutainer tubes. PBMCs were isolated by Ficoll-Paque density-gradient centrifugation, with at least 6.5 million obtained per sample. Trizol reagent was used to extract total RNA from the PBMCs, yielding at least 5.5 micrograms per sample. For every donor, flow cytometry on a PBMC aliquot measured the percentage of naive CD45RAhigh/CD27high T cells. This clonotype was recorded at least ten times. The antigen this receptor binds is unknown. Per-base qualities were not stored, and no clone one base away is much larger. The paper as a whole reports these results and caveats: Observed TCR beta diversity per million T cells fell roughly linearly with age, and a significant reduction was already apparent by age around 40. Total diversity estimates from one million sequenced T cells were considered lower bounds and underestimates. Compared with the aged group, the long-lived group had more naive CD4+ T cells, fewer expanded clones and increased TCR diversity, a pattern suggesting age selection. The CMV infection status of donors was not known, potentially confounding age-related changes in expanded clonotypes. Bulk unsorted PBMC profiling prevented conclusive comparison of naive and antigen-experienced compartments. The percentage of naive T cells measured by flow cytometry correlated strongly with observed TCR beta diversity.

Source material: blood. The receptor was derived from a human donor in good health.

The DNA reads TGTGCCAGCAGCCCAGGGGGGGAAAAACTGTTTTTT. This gives the protein CASSPGGEKLFF. In this chain, TRBV7-9 is recombined with TRBJ1-4; 7 bases in between match TRBD1. The germline V gene (reference sequence) provides CDR1 SEHNR and CDR2 FQNEAQ. The junction shows trimming of 5 bases on V and 8 bases on J, and the gene matches do not reach 2 bases of it. Including cysteine and phenylalanine, the CDR3 has 12 amino acids. The kept DNA is CDR3 alone, 36 bases in frame from the first base.